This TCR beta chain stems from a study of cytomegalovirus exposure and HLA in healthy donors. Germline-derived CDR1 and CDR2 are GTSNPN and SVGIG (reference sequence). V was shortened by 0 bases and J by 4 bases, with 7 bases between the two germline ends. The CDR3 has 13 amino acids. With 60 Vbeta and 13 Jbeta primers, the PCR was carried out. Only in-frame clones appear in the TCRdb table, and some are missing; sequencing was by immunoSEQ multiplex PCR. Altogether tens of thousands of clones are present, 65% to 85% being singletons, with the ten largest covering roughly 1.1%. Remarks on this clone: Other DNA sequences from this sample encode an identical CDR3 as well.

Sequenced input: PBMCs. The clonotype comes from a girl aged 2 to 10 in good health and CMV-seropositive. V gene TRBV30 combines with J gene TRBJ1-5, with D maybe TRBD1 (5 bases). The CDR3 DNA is TGTGCCTGGAGTGTGGGGGGAAATCAGCCCCAGCATTTT. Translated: CAWSVGGNQPQHF.